Listed below are T cell receptor beta chains from one sample, sequenced in a study of cytomegalovirus exposure and HLA in healthy donors. Here immunoSEQ multiplex PCR was the method, and the copy in TCRdb shows in-frame clones only, minus some. The sample yields tens of thousands of clones, 81% seen once. Sequencing used PBMCs. These receptors were taken from a woman aged 25 to 45 in good health and CMV-seronegative. Each CDR3 is given with its conserved first and last residue. The order of the fields is J gene, D gene, V gene, clone size, CDR3 protein, CDR3 DNA. D genes are given only for firm matches. Clone sizes are given selectively: once, few, many, or a class where the clone is expanded.

>TRBJ2-1|-|TRBV2|once
CASRSAGIYNEQFF
TGTGCCAGCAGGTCTGCGGGGATCTACAATGAGCAGTTCTTC
>TRBJ1-4|-|TRBV21-1|-
CAGICGGEKLFF
TGTGCCGGTATATGCGGGGGTGAAAAACTGTTTTTT
>TRBJ2-1|TRBD2|TRBV7-3|-
CASSPSSGSYNEQFF
TGTGCCAGCAGCCCCTCTAGCGGGTCCTACAATGAGCAGTTCTTC
>TRBJ2-1|TRBD2|TRBV29-1|-
CSVEAGVLRNEQFF
TGCAGCGTGGAAGCGGGAGTGTTACGCAATGAGCAGTTCTTC
>TRBJ1-2|-|TRBV28|-
CASTREGWGGYTF
TGTGCCAGCACCAGGGAGGGGTGGGGTGGCTACACCTTC
>TRBJ2-5|-|TRBV7-6|-
CASSPVLFGETQYF
TGTGCCAGCAGCCCAGTACTTTTCGGGGAGACCCAGTACTTC
>TRBJ2-2|TRBD2|TRBV7-8|few
CASRPRGGGTGELFF
TGTGCCAGCAGACCCCGCGGGGGAGGAACCGGGGAGCTGTTTTTT
>TRBJ2-1|-|TRBV6-1|-
CASSPDTLYEQFF
TGTGCCAGCAGCCCAGACACTCTCTATGAGCAGTTCTTC
>TRBJ1-2|TRBD1|TRBV11-2|-
CASSSLTGNYGYTF
TGTGCCAGCAGCAGTTTGACAGGGAACTATGGCTACACCTTC
>TRBJ2-7|TRBD1|TRBV25-1|-
CASSEEQGASYEQYF
TGTGCCAGCAGTGAAGAACAGGGGGCTTCCTACGAGCAGTACTTC
>TRBJ1-2|-|TRBV25-1|-
CASSEFLYGYTF
TGTGCCAGCAGTGAATTCCTCTATGGCTACACCTTC
>TRBJ1-2|TRBD1|TRBV5-1|-
CASSLDRGPYGYTF
TGCGCCAGCAGCTTGGACAGGGGGCCCTATGGCTACACCTTC
>TRBJ1-2|TRBD1|TRBV5-1|-
CASSLNNRGDNGYTF
TGCGCCAGCAGTTTAAATAACAGGGGCGATAATGGCTACACCTTC
>TRBJ2-3|-|TRBV30|-
CAWSVGLVDTQYF
TGTGCCTGGAGTGTAGGCCTAGTAGATACGCAGTATTTT
>TRBJ2-3|-|TRBV28|once
CASSPGGTDTQYF
TGTGCCAGCAGTCCCGGGGGCACAGATACGCAGTATTTT
>TRBJ1-1|-|TRBV2|-
CATVNPGTTFF
TGTGCCACGGTGAACCCGGGAACGACTTTCTTT
>TRBJ1-5|-|TRBV28|-
CASSLGGTNDQPQHF
TGTGCCAGCAGCTTGGGGGGGACAAACGATCAGCCCCAGCATTTT
>TRBJ1-6|TRBD1|TRBV6-1|-
CASRDRGRAPLHF
TGTGCCAGCAGAGACAGGGGGAGGGCACCCCTCCACTTT
>TRBJ2-1|TRBD2|TRBV5-1|-
CASSQGSGSSYNEQFF
TGCGCCAGCAGCCAGGGTAGCGGGAGCTCCTACAATGAGCAGTTCTTC
>TRBJ2-1|TRBD2|TRBV30|-
CAWNWASGLYNEQFF
TGTGCATGGAATTGGGCTAGCGGACTATACAATGAGCAGTTCTTC
>TRBJ1-5|TRBD1|TRBV27|-
CASSLSTGVREHF
TGTGCCAGCAGTTTATCCACAGGGGTTCGGGAGCATTTT
>TRBJ2-7|TRBD1|TRBV7-8|-
CASSPRATGTGGHEQYF
TGTGCCAGCAGCCCCCGGGCCACCGGGACAGGGGGGCACGAGCAGTACTTC